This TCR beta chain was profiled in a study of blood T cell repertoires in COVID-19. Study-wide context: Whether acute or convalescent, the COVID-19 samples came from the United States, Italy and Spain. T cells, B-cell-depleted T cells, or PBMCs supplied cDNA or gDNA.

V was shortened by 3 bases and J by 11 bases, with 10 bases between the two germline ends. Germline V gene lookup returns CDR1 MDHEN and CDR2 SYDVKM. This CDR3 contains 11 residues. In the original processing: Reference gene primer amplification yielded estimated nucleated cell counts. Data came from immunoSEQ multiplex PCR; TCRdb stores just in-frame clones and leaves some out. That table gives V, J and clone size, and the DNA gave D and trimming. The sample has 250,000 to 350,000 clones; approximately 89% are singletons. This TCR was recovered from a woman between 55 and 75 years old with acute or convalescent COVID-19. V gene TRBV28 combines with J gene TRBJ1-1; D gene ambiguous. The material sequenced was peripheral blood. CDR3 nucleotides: TGTGCCAGCAGTTTGGAGTCGAGTGCTTTCTTT. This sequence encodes CASSLESSAFF.